This T cell receptor beta chain was obtained from a study of T cell responses to AZD1222 COVID-19 vaccine. Study-level information: Pooling was applied to second doses at about 4 or about 12 weeks.

Data came from immunoSEQ multiplex PCR; TCRdb stores just in-frame clones and leaves some out. The sample includes roughly 150,000 clones, roughly 88% of them seen just once. Deletions cut 6 bases from V and 4 bases from J, with 15 bases between. The CDR3 totals 14 residues. CDR1 and CDR2 from the germline V gene are MDHEN and SYDVKM. The receptor's source is an adult in good health. The material was peripheral blood, obtained on day 0 of AZD1222 vaccination. The gene calls are TRBV28 and TRBJ1-2; D uncertain. In DNA form, the CDR3 reads TGTGCCAGCAGCACCCCGGGGTCCCCCTATGGCTACACCTTC. This gives the protein CASSTPGSPYGYTF.